This is a list of T cell receptor beta chains from one sample in a study of graft-versus-host responses after intestinal transplantation. For these TCRs, the target antigens are not known. The table came from immunoSEQ multiplex PCR; TCRdb's copy has only in-frame clones and leaves some out. The profile shows fewer than 60,000 clones, approximately 88% of them singletons. The material was unstimulated CD4+ T cells sorted from spleen or lymph node cells, obtained before transplant. These receptors were collected from a human donor who was the organ donor for an intestinal transplant. Both conserved end residues are part of each CDR3. Fields, in order: CDR3 length, V gene, D gene, J gene, clone size, CDR3 protein, CDR3 DNA. A D gene is named only where the DNA matches it firmly. Clone size is shown for a subset of rows, as once, few, many or a class of expanded clone.

CDR3 length: 13; V gene: TRBV10-3; D gene: .; J gene: TRBJ1-2; clone size: .; CDR3 protein: CAISPILGYGYTF; CDR3 DNA: TGTGCCATCAGTCCGATACTAGGGTATGGCTACACCTTC
CDR3 length: 17; V gene: TRBV15; D gene: TRBD2; J gene: TRBJ2-1; clone size: .; CDR3 protein: CATSRPTTSGGADEQFF; CDR3 DNA: TGTGCCACCAGCAGACCAACCACTAGCGGGGGGGCTGATGAGCAGTTCTTC
CDR3 length: 16; V gene: TRBV6-1; D gene: TRBD1; J gene: TRBJ2-5; clone size: few; CDR3 protein: CASSAQDRGPQETQYF; CDR3 DNA: TGTGCCAGCAGTGCCCAGGACAGGGGCCCCCAAGAGACCCAGTACTTC
CDR3 length: 17; V gene: TRBV18; D gene: .; J gene: TRBJ1-6; clone size: once; CDR3 protein: CASSPGGSGTYNSPLHF; CDR3 DNA: TGTGCCAGCTCACCAGGAGGCTCCGGCACCTATAATTCACCCCTCCACTTT
CDR3 length: 13; V gene: TRBV11-2; D gene: .; J gene: TRBJ2-1; clone size: .; CDR3 protein: CASSLDRYVLQFF; CDR3 DNA: TGTGCCAGCAGCTTAGATAGATACGTCCTTCAGTTCTTC
CDR3 length: 16; V gene: TRBV5-1; D gene: .; J gene: TRBJ2-2; clone size: .; CDR3 protein: CASSWGGHPNTGELFF; CDR3 DNA: TGCGCCAGCAGCTGGGGGGGACACCCGAACACCGGGGAGCTGTTTTTT
CDR3 length: 13; V gene: TRBV6-1; D gene: .; J gene: TRBJ1-3; clone size: .; CDR3 protein: CASSRDSGNTIYF; CDR3 DNA: TGTGCCAGCAGCCGGGACTCTGGAAACACCATATATTTT
CDR3 length: 14; V gene: TRBV30; D gene: TRBD1; J gene: TRBJ2-7; clone size: few; CDR3 protein: CAWSGDRGSYEQYF; CDR3 DNA: TGTGCCTGGAGTGGAGACAGGGGGTCCTACGAGCAGTACTTC
CDR3 length: 15; V gene: TRBV5-4; D gene: TRBD1; J gene: TRBJ2-2; clone size: few; CDR3 protein: CASSFRDRNTGELFF; CDR3 DNA: TGTGCCAGCAGCTTCCGGGACAGGAACACCGGGGAGCTGTTTTTT
CDR3 length: 14; V gene: TRBV10-3; D gene: TRBD1; J gene: TRBJ2-7; clone size: .; CDR3 protein: CAISGSQGAYEQYF; CDR3 DNA: TGTGCCATCAGTGGGTCACAGGGGGCCTACGAGCAGTACTTC
CDR3 length: 15; V gene: TRBV18; D gene: TRBD1; J gene: TRBJ2-7; clone size: .; CDR3 protein: CASSPQGAPLDEQYF; CDR3 DNA: TGTGCCAGCTCACCCCAGGGGGCGCCTTTAGACGAGCAGTACTTC
CDR3 length: 15; V gene: TRBV7-2; D gene: TRBD2; J gene: TRBJ2-7; clone size: .; CDR3 protein: CASSPSGGSSYEQYF; CDR3 DNA: TGTGCCAGCAGCCCTAGCGGGGGGAGCTCCTACGAGCAGTACTTC
CDR3 length: 15; V gene: TRBV7-2; D gene: TRBD1; J gene: TRBJ1-5; clone size: .; CDR3 protein: CASSLSGTGNQPQHF; CDR3 DNA: TGTGCCAGCAGCTTATCCGGGACAGGCAATCAGCCCCAGCATTTT
CDR3 length: 14; V gene: TRBV30; D gene: .; J gene: TRBJ1-2; clone size: .; CDR3 protein: CAWSNLSGRYGYTF; CDR3 DNA: TGTGCCTGGAGTAATCTCAGCGGACGGTATGGCTACACCTTC
CDR3 length: 14; V gene: TRBV5-4; D gene: TRBD1; J gene: TRBJ1-2; clone size: once; CDR3 protein: CASRPRQGNYGYTF; CDR3 DNA: TGTGCCAGCAGACCTAGACAGGGAAACTATGGCTACACCTTC
CDR3 length: 14; V gene: TRBV6-5; D gene: .; J gene: TRBJ1-2; clone size: .; CDR3 protein: CASTYGGQAYGYTF; CDR3 DNA: TGTGCCAGCACCTACGGCGGACAAGCCTATGGCTACACCTTC
CDR3 length: 16; V gene: TRBV6-6; D gene: TRBD1; J gene: TRBJ1-2; clone size: .; CDR3 protein: CASSRTSETGYGGYTF; CDR3 DNA: TGTGCCAGCAGCCGCACCTCCGAGACAGGGTATGGGGGCTACACCTTC
CDR3 length: 18; V gene: TRBV27; D gene: TRBD1; J gene: TRBJ1-4; clone size: .; CDR3 protein: CASSRDRGRIPLREKLFF; CDR3 DNA: TGTGCCAGCAGTAGGGACAGGGGCCGTATTCCCCTAAGGGAAAAACTGTTTTTT
CDR3 length: 15; V gene: TRBV28; D gene: .; J gene: TRBJ1-2; clone size: .; CDR3 protein: CASTSLGRANYGYTF; CDR3 DNA: TGTGCCAGCACCTCTTTGGGGAGGGCTAACTATGGCTACACCTTC
CDR3 length: 16; V gene: TRBV18; D gene: .; J gene: TRBJ2-5; clone size: .; CDR3 protein: CASSPLGGLTQETQYF; CDR3 DNA: TGTGCCAGCTCACCCTTGGGGGGACTGACGCAAGAGACCCAGTACTTC
CDR3 length: 14; V gene: TRBV7-9; D gene: .; J gene: TRBJ1-2; clone size: .; CDR3 protein: CASIAEAARGGYTF; CDR3 DNA: TGTGCCAGCATCGCTGAGGCGGCCCGGGGGGGCTACACCTTC
CDR3 length: 15; V gene: TRBV5-1; D gene: TRBD1; J gene: TRBJ1-2; clone size: .; CDR3 protein: CASSLAGGAYYGYTF; CDR3 DNA: TGCGCCAGCAGCTTGGCAGGGGGCGCCTACTATGGCTACACCTTC
CDR3 length: 14; V gene: TRBV13; D gene: .; J gene: TRBJ2-3; clone size: .; CDR3 protein: CASSPRGSTDTQYF; CDR3 DNA: TGTGCCAGCAGCCCTCGGGGTAGCACAGATACGCAGTATTTT
CDR3 length: 14; V gene: TRBV5-4; D gene: .; J gene: TRBJ2-7; clone size: .; CDR3 protein: CASSSGLPSYEQYF; CDR3 DNA: TGTGCCAGCAGCTCTGGACTACCCTCCTACGAGCAGTACTTC
CDR3 length: 15; V gene: TRBV7-9; D gene: .; J gene: TRBJ1-1; clone size: .; CDR3 protein: CASSLAPGYSTEAFF; CDR3 DNA: TGTGCCAGCAGCTTAGCCCCAGGGTACAGCACTGAAGCTTTCTTT
CDR3 length: 16; V gene: TRBV5-1; D gene: TRBD1; J gene: TRBJ2-6; clone size: .; CDR3 protein: CASSLPTGAGANVLTF; CDR3 DNA: TGCGCCAGCAGCTTGCCCACAGGGGCTGGGGCCAACGTCCTGACTTTC
CDR3 length: 14; V gene: TRBV18; D gene: TRBD1; J gene: TRBJ2-7; clone size: .; CDR3 protein: CASSRDREGNEQYF; CDR3 DNA: TGTGCCAGCTCACGGGACAGGGAAGGGAACGAGCAGTACTTC
CDR3 length: 13; V gene: TRBV19; D gene: TRBD1; J gene: TRBJ2-3; clone size: few; CDR3 protein: CASRQGSTDTQYF; CDR3 DNA: TGTGCCAGTAGACAGGGGAGCACAGATACGCAGTATTTT
CDR3 length: 14; V gene: TRBV27; D gene: .; J gene: TRBJ2-7; clone size: .; CDR3 protein: CASSLTIPAYEQYF; CDR3 DNA: TGTGCCAGCAGTTTAACAATCCCAGCCTACGAGCAGTACTTC
CDR3 length: 15; V gene: TRBV5-1; D gene: TRBD2; J gene: TRBJ2-3; clone size: .; CDR3 protein: CASSLRGGAQDTQYF; CDR3 DNA: TGCGCCAGCAGCTTGCGCGGGGGGGCACAAGATACGCAGTATTTT
CDR3 length: 13; V gene: TRBV10-3; D gene: TRBD2; J gene: TRBJ2-7; clone size: .; CDR3 protein: CAIRLAPTYEQYF; CDR3 DNA: TGTGCCATCAGACTAGCGCCTACCTACGAGCAGTACTTC
CDR3 length: 11; V gene: TRBV20-1; D gene: .; J gene: TRBJ2-1; clone size: .; CDR3 protein: CSVFGGSEQFF; CDR3 DNA: TGCAGTGTTTTTGGTGGTTCTGAGCAGTTCTTC
CDR3 length: 15; V gene: TRBV11-3; D gene: .; J gene: TRBJ1-3; clone size: .; CDR3 protein: CASSFGSPSGNTIYF; CDR3 DNA: TGTGCCAGCAGCTTTGGCTCCCCCTCTGGAAACACCATATATTTT
CDR3 length: 14; V gene: TRBV5-6; D gene: .; J gene: TRBJ1-3; clone size: .; CDR3 protein: CASSPVGSGNTIYF; CDR3 DNA: TGTGCCAGCAGCCCAGTAGGGAGTGGAAACACCATATATTTT
CDR3 length: 16; V gene: TRBV7-2; D gene: TRBD1; J gene: TRBJ1-4; clone size: .; CDR3 protein: CASSLEGAVTNEKLFF; CDR3 DNA: TGTGCCAGCAGCTTAGAGGGGGCGGTGACTAATGAAAAACTGTTTTTT
CDR3 length: 13; V gene: TRBV5-4; D gene: TRBD1; J gene: TRBJ1-2; clone size: .; CDR3 protein: CASSFAGQRGYTF; CDR3 DNA: TGTGCCAGCAGCTTTGCGGGACAGAGGGGCTACACCTTC
CDR3 length: 13; V gene: TRBV30; D gene: .; J gene: TRBJ1-4; clone size: .; CDR3 protein: CAWSEGVGEKLFF; CDR3 DNA: TGTGCCTGGAGTGAAGGGGTGGGTGAAAAACTGTTTTTT
CDR3 length: 13; V gene: TRBV12-5; D gene: .; J gene: TRBJ2-7; clone size: few; CDR3 protein: CASGFFAPSEQYF; CDR3 DNA: TGTGCTAGTGGTTTTTTTGCTCCTTCCGAGCAGTACTTC
CDR3 length: 13; V gene: TRBV19; D gene: .; J gene: TRBJ1-1; clone size: .; CDR3 protein: CASTRFMNTEAFF; CDR3 DNA: TGTGCCAGTACTCGGTTCATGAACACTGAAGCTTTCTTT
CDR3 length: 15; V gene: TRBV5-1; D gene: TRBD2; J gene: TRBJ2-1; clone size: .; CDR3 protein: CASSHSGAEYNEQFF; CDR3 DNA: TGCGCCAGCAGCCATAGCGGGGCAGAGTACAATGAGCAGTTCTTC
CDR3 length: 14; V gene: TRBV6-5; D gene: .; J gene: TRBJ2-5; clone size: .; CDR3 protein: CASSYEGFQETQYF; CDR3 DNA: TGTGCCAGCAGTTACGAAGGATTCCAAGAGACCCAGTACTTC
CDR3 length: 16; V gene: TRBV1; D gene: .; J gene: TRBJ2-7; clone size: .; CDR3 protein: CTSSQDPGRTSYEQYF; CDR3 DNA: TGCACCAGCAGCCAAGACCCCGGGAGGACTTCCTACGAGCAGTACTTC
CDR3 length: 16; V gene: TRBV9; D gene: .; J gene: TRBJ2-6; clone size: .; CDR3 protein: CASSVGGISGANVLTF; CDR3 DNA: TGTGCCAGCAGCGTTGGGGGAATTTCCGGGGCCAACGTCCTGACTTTC
CDR3 length: 12; V gene: TRBV5-1; D gene: .; J gene: TRBJ2-7; clone size: few; CDR3 protein: CASSLTGLEQYF; CDR3 DNA: TGCGCCAGCAGCTTGACAGGTCTCGAGCAGTACTTC
CDR3 length: 18; V gene: TRBV4-3; D gene: .; J gene: TRBJ1-5; clone size: once; CDR3 protein: CASSQGRAHVYSNQPQHF; CDR3 DNA: TGCGCCAGCAGCCAAGGTAGGGCCCACGTCTATAGCAATCAGCCCCAGCATTTT
CDR3 length: 15; V gene: TRBV7-9; D gene: TRBD1; J gene: TRBJ1-2; clone size: .; CDR3 protein: CASSLTGGANYGYTF; CDR3 DNA: TGTGCCAGCAGCCTTACAGGGGGGGCTAACTATGGCTACACCTTC
CDR3 length: 12; V gene: TRBV29-1; D gene: TRBD1; J gene: TRBJ2-5; clone size: once; CDR3 protein: CSVEDRGKTQYF; CDR3 DNA: TGCAGCGTTGAAGACAGGGGGAAGACCCAGTACTTC
CDR3 length: 15; V gene: TRBV5-4; D gene: .; J gene: TRBJ1-1; clone size: .; CDR3 protein: CASSLGGVGNTEAFF; CDR3 DNA: TGTGCCAGCAGCTTGGGAGGGGTTGGGAACACTGAAGCTTTCTTT
CDR3 length: 17; V gene: TRBV5-1; D gene: .; J gene: TRBJ2-7; clone size: .; CDR3 protein: CASSLGARRQGGYEQYF; CDR3 DNA: TGCGCCAGCAGCTTGGGGGCACGTAGGCAGGGAGGCTACGAGCAGTACTTC
CDR3 length: 18; V gene: TRBV10-3; D gene: TRBD2; J gene: TRBJ2-3; clone size: .; CDR3 protein: CAISDFFGGRASEDTQYF; CDR3 DNA: TGTGCCATCAGTGATTTTTTCGGCGGGAGGGCCAGTGAAGATACGCAGTATTTT
CDR3 length: 14; V gene: TRBV12-5; D gene: TRBD2; J gene: TRBJ2-3; clone size: .; CDR3 protein: CASGNLAGTDTQYF; CDR3 DNA: TGTGCTAGTGGAAATCTAGCGGGCACAGATACGCAGTATTTT
CDR3 length: 12; V gene: TRBV30; D gene: TRBD1; J gene: TRBJ1-1; clone size: .; CDR3 protein: CACGQGNTEAFF; CDR3 DNA: TGTGCCTGTGGACAGGGGAACACTGAAGCTTTCTTT
CDR3 length: 13; V gene: TRBV7-2; D gene: .; J gene: TRBJ2-3; clone size: once; CDR3 protein: CASSRRTTDTQYF; CDR3 DNA: TGTGCCAGCAGCCGCAGGACCACAGATACGCAGTATTTT
CDR3 length: 14; V gene: TRBV30; D gene: .; J gene: TRBJ2-1; clone size: .; CDR3 protein: CACRKLAPYNEQFF; CDR3 DNA: TGTGCCTGCCGGAAACTAGCTCCGTACAATGAGCAGTTCTTC